This entry describes one T cell receptor (beta chain). Its target is unknown. These data originate in a study of beta chain features in type 1 diabetes. Whole-study findings and limits: People with Type 1 diabetes carried modestly yet significantly shorter TCRB CDR3s in all four CD4+ subsets. Patients' naive, central memory and regulatory TCRB repertoires appeared more alike than those of healthy donors. Insertions at VDJ junctions were less frequent in type 1 diabetes patients. These patients also deleted more nucleotides at the same junctions.

The study reverse transcribed the entire isolated RNA, so it sequenced expressed TCRB transcripts. The assay was immunoSEQ multiplex PCR, and TCRdb's table has in-frame clones only and misses some. The profile shows hundreds of thousands of clones, around 15% of them singletons. Only one heparinised blood draw was taken per donor, and its volume averaged approximately 0.11 L. The CDR3 sequence is 15 residues long. Germline V gene sequence: CDR1 SGHRS, CDR2 YFSETQ. With V trimmed by 3 bases and J by 1 base, 4 bases remained unmatched. Sequencing was carried out using naive CD4+ T cells from blood. This TCR came from a man aged 18 to 29 in good health. The rearrangement uses TRBV5-1 and TRBJ2-1; 7 bases map to TRBD1. The DNA for the CDR3 is TGCGCCAGCAGCTACCGGGACAGTTCCTACAATGAGCAGTTCTTC. The encoded protein is CASSYRDSSYNEQFF.